The clone carrying this TCR beta chain appeared many times. Its antigen is not known. This sample was taken from a study of breast tumors, draining lymph nodes, adjacent tissues. Study-wide results and caveats: That most tumor T cells come from lymph nodes remained unproven. Findings are consistent with lymph node origin and intratumoral expansion of most tumor T cells. Tumors had less TCR diversity than lymph nodes, more than nontumor tissue.

One entry per CDR3 protein, called by TCRdb with MiXCR from the multiplex PCR reads. This sample has about 130,000 distinct CDR3 sequences, with about 20% found just once. This CDR3 comprises 12 residues. With 7 bases removed from V and 9 bases from J, the gap between germline ends came to 16 bases. CDR1 is GTSNPN and CDR2 is SVGIG in the germline V gene (reference sequence). Breast cancer patients provided tissue from their axillary draining lymph nodes. Source material: axillary lymph node tissue. This chain uses TRBV30 with TRBJ2-1; D gene uncertain. The sequence was obtained from a female donor with breast cancer. Some clones in this sample may be carry-over from other donors' samples. The CDR3, as DNA: TGTGCCTTCAACCCTTCAAGAGGTGAGCAGTTCTTC. This translates into CAFNPSRGEQFF.